This T cell receptor (beta chain) was recovered during a study of T-cell reconstitution after alpha-beta-depleted transplantation in children. The CDR3 loop spans 16 amino acids. From germline, CDR1 is SGHRS and CDR2 YFSETQ. The V end was cut by 5 bases, the J end by 0 bases, with 16 bases between. Preparing the TCRbeta library involved the use of unique molecular identifiers. TCRdb re-analysed the PCR reads in MiXCR, keeping a single row per CDR3 protein. The data show some 280,000 distinct CDR3 sequences, 9.9% seen once. This clonotype occurred many times. This TCR was sampled from a human donor who donated a stem cell graft to a child with SCID. The specimen comprised PBMCs from the stem cell graft donor, sampled from the stem cell graft. The chain employs TRBV5-1 and TRBJ2-3; perhaps TRBD1 as D (6 bases). CDR3 bases: TGCGCCAGCAGTCAACAGGGAATCGGGAGCACAGATACGCAGTATTTT. Amino acids: CASSQQGIGSTDTQYF. Complete variable domain (other parts from reference TRBV5-1 and TRBJ2-3): KAGVTQTPRYLIKTRGQQVTLSCSPISGHRSVSWYQQTPGQGLQFLFEYFSETQRNKGNFPGRFSGRQFSNSRSEMNVSTLELGDSALYLCASSQQGIGSTDTQYFGPGTRLTVL.